This TCR beta chain was obtained from a study of blood T cells in healthy people across ages. Overall study findings and caveats: Any changes in expanded clonotypes were possibly confounded, as donor CMV status remained unknown.

A J-beta primer mix and a sample-barcoded 5' primer were used in a second PCR of roughly 6 to 12 cycles. With 12 random nucleotides, a template-switch adaptor tagged each individual cDNA molecule. TCRdb called the 5' RACE reads again in MiXCR, with one record for every CDR3 protein. The sample consists of 750,000 to 850,000 distinct CDR3 sequences, 25% of them appearing once. This clonotype occurred once. Its antigen remains unidentified. Germline CDR1 reads SQVTM; CDR2 reads ANQGSEA. V trimming: 7 bases; J trimming: 5 bases; junction bases outside the gene matches: 5. The CDR3 sequence is 14 residues long. This sample also appeared in a second study, on T cells of mothers and their children. That report notes: Whatever RNA was extracted went entirely into cDNA synthesis, at roughly 1.5 ug per 15 ul. At a sensitivity of about 100 clones per million clonotypes, no persistent microchimeric T cell clones appeared.

The rearrangement uses TRBV29-1 and TRBJ2-1; 13 positions match TRBD2. This TCR came from a boy aged 5-17 years in good health. Sequenced: blood. The CDR3 DNA reads TGCAGCGGGACTAGCGGGAGTAGGAACAATGAGCAGTTCTTC. It specifies CSGTSGSRNNEQFF.